This section outlines one T cell receptor beta chain sequence together with its context. This clone's antigen is unknown. The cohort comprised several hundred healthy bone marrow donors. At the time of sampling, every cohort member was nominally healthy, though immune exposures that went unrecorded were likely present. The donor tested CMV seropositive, placing the donor among the roughly 300 seropositive members of the cohort. A peripheral blood sample was collected from each donor, and TCR beta sequencing was performed on peripheral blood mononuclear cells. The Qiagen DNeasy Blood Extraction Kit was used to extract genomic DNA from the blood cell samples. The CDR3, from cysteine to phenylalanine, totals 14 residues. Only the CDR3 portion is preserved as DNA: 42 bases, with reading frame beginning at the first base. Trimming takes 6 bases from V and 6 bases from J, and the germline ends sit 17 bases apart. Based on the germline V gene (reference sequence), the CDR1 and CDR2 sequences are MNHEY and SMNVEV.

The receptor library was made with the immunoSEQ multiplex PCR assay. For the multiplex PCR, a mixture combining 60 forward primers for TCR Vbeta segments and 13 reverse primers for TCR Jbeta segments was used. Amplification of the CDR3 region of rearranged TCR beta genes was performed with a multiplex PCR assay on genomic DNA. Amplified TCR beta libraries were sequenced as 87-base-pair reads on the Illumina HiSeq System. Per the authors' processing: A later analysis counted about 76 million unique TCR beta chains across the 666 repertoires, and 9.5 million to 11 million of these chains were shared by at least two donors. Raw reads were error-corrected and collapsed into unique sequences with a nearest-neighbor algorithm that merged closely related sequences to remove PCR and sequencing errors. Alignment of CDR3 sequences to IMGT reference sequences was used to assign V, D and J gene segments. Each retained sequence needed at least a six-nucleotide match to both a V gene segment and a J gene segment. Rearrangements were called productive when the CDR3 lacked stop codons and stayed in frame with V and J; all others were non-productive. CDR3 was defined according to IMGT convention as the region running from the second conserved V-encoded cysteine to the conserved J-encoded phenylalanine. In an earlier analysis of more than 550 of the donors, sequences lacking an unambiguous match to a single V gene segment were excluded. An earlier analysis of over 450 of the donors classified V segments as functional when productive rearrangements were above 56.7% and as segregating when the standard deviation between donors was above 5%. A statistical classification framework was developed to diagnose cytomegalovirus status using the catalog of TCR beta chain sequences. In a later analysis, V and J genes were assigned by comparing TCR nucleotide sequences against IMGT/GENE-DB human TR gene sequences. The TCRdist pipeline was used in a later analysis to assign CDR3 sequences and most-parsimonious VDJ recombination scenarios. In a later analysis, each TCR beta chain was defined by its CDR3 amino acid sequence together with its V-gene family, and reads without a unique V-gene family were excluded. In a later analysis, 500 to 650 highly shared, low-generation-probability nucleotide sequences were removed to address suspected cross-contamination and a sequencing artifact. A later analysis calculated a clonal expansion index for each public chain from normalized within-repertoire ranks of inferred template counts. In a later analysis, generation probabilities were computed with a VDJ recombination model fitted to out-of-frame rearrangements, and the resulting probabilities were checked against IGoR. Hypergeometric tests were used in a later analysis to score TCR-TCR, TCR-HLA and TCR-CMV co-occurrence, with a repertoire-size bias correction applied to the TCR pairs. To estimate false discovery rates, a later analysis permuted the HLA or CMV assignments 20 times. In a later analysis, co-occurring TCRs were grouped using DBSCAN, and TCRdist sequence similarity was added for clustering within HLA-allele-positive subsets. Repertoires with fewer than 30,000 or more than 120,000 public chains, plus five repertoires with anomalous nucleotide sharing, were excluded from co-occurrence clustering. TCRdb stores this immuneACCESS table with in-frame sequences only. Part of the clones is absent; in the studies checked, under half of the shortfall reflects unresolved V genes, and no reason is known for the rest. The DNA was the basis for D and trimming; V, J and clone size are from that table. The table for this sample shows about 83,000 clones. The ten largest clones capture roughly 3.8% of the sample.

The data derive from a study of cytomegalovirus exposure and HLA in healthy donors listed by TCRdb under 2017. Notes on the research overall: In an earlier analysis of 587 of the donors, around 290 Gb of sequence data and 95 million to 130 million unique TCR beta sequences from about 190 million T cells were reported. An early release that covered about 600 HLA-typed donors contained 300 to 350 gigabases of sequencing data and about 84 million unique TCR sequences. Of the roughly 390 genotyped donors, roughly 85% fell in the genetic ancestry cluster associated with self-reported Caucasian donors. The study aimed to test whether cataloging public T cell receptors could reveal signatures of past pathogen exposure. The T cell repertoires of under 700 subjects were profiled by immunosequencing and related to cytomegalovirus serostatus. Along with the approximately 700-subject first cohort, a separate validation cohort of around 120 different subjects was used. High-throughput TCR immunosequencing, statistical association of individual TCRs with disease status, and machine learning were combined to predict cytomegalovirus infection status. A later analysis re-examined previously published TCR beta repertoires from 500 to 700 donors and added high-resolution HLA genotyping to investigate patterns of TCR occurrence. The later analysis used no new phenotypic data to find candidate immune exposures, relying instead on TCR beta sequences and their occurrence across donors. An earlier analysis of fewer than 750 of the donors used high-throughput TCR beta sequencing to judge whether each TCR beta V gene segment behaved as functional or pseudogenic. Alongside the repertoire data, information on donor age, sex, ethnicity and CMV serostatus was compiled. A later genetic analysis took genome-wide SNP genotypes for about 60% of the roughly 670 donors and used that subset as a discovery cohort. Every discovery cohort repertoire had been produced on one sequencing platform. Class I and class II HLA loci were covered by the typing at four-digit resolution. Typing coverage differed by locus: A, B, C, DRB1 and DQB1 were typed in about 629-630 donors, DQA1 in 522, DPA1 in around 610, and DPB1 in around 440. Five DR-DQ haplotypes were treated as single units for association and clustering because of strong linkage in the cohort. Among approximately 370 genotyped donors of the cohort, an average of approximately 220,000 unique TCR beta nucleotide sequences was sequenced per donor, of which 15% to 20% were non-productive.

Results the study describes overall, beyond this receptor: The classifier was reported to diagnose cytomegalovirus status with high specificity and sensitivity in both the original cohort and the validation cohort. According to a later genetic analysis, donors in an Asian-associated ancestry cluster had fewer N-insertions in productive TCRs than the approximately 650-donor mean. In a later analysis, HLA-associated TCR beta chains showed more clonal expansion and lower generation probabilities than non-associated chains that were equally common. A cluster of highly shared sequence variants was judged likely to be a technical artifact of the sequencing pipeline. At a false discovery rate of 0.05, a later analysis linked fewer than 20,000 TCR beta sequences to specific HLA alleles. In an earlier analysis of about 540 of the donors, most TCR beta V segments were observed in productive rearrangements about 87% or about 30% of the time, broadly matching IMGT annotations. Assigning TCR associations to individual alleles was difficult when HLA alleles, especially DR and DQ, strongly co-occurred. Roughly uniform sequencing depth across donors was assumed in presence/absence analyses, although this assumption may not hold. Most CMV-associated TCR beta chains appeared to be HLA-restricted in a later analysis, and the HLA associations seemed to be driven largely by CMV exposure. The authors suggested that the approach could potentially be extended to other disease states and immunological phenotypes. In a later analysis, TCR association rates were found to vary across HLA loci, with the most associated TCRs seen for DRB1 alleles and the fewest for HLA-C alleles. A later genetic analysis associated a missense DCLRE1C variant with V-gene and J-gene trimming of TCR beta chains, and an independent cohort replicated the association. Because HLA typing was missing for some donors at each locus, association tests included only the typed subset. Because the 87-base-pair reads could not distinguish some IMGT-functional V segments, including TRBV6-2 and TRBV6-3, those segments were excluded. In this cohort, only TCR beta chains were sequenced, and detectable features were limited by the absence of alpha or paired-chain data. In a later analysis, several top co-occurrence clusters were reported to appear linked to parvovirus B19, influenza, CMV and Epstein-Barr virus. The study listed 150 to 200 TCR beta chains as associated with cytomegalovirus. Three of the identified cytomegalovirus-associated TCR beta chains were confirmed in vitro to be specific for cytomegalovirus antigens. Across donors, most TCR sequences were observed very rarely, whereas some public TCRs were present in many individuals. CMV serostatus was the only immune exposure information available for the cohort. Roughly 15 rarely observed V segments, including chromosome 9 orphons, were excluded from the earlier analysis of almost 600 of the donors because counts were too low. Linkage disequilibrium might explain the correlated functional status among segregating V segments, but an unknown experimental factor could not be ruled out. A further reported finding was that TCR beta sequences accurately predicted the HLA-A and HLA-B alleles for most subjects in the first cohort.

Sample: PBMCs. The receptor chain draws on TRBV27 and TRBJ1-2; no confident D gene assignment can be made. This TCR was sampled from a man aged 18 to 35 in good health and CMV-seropositive. The base sequence is TGTGCCAGCAGCCTAGGTCACCGCTTTGATGGCTACACCTTC. This translates into CASSLGHRFDGYTF.